Sequencing of this TCR beta chain was carried out in a study of technical replicates of blood from several donors. Using immunoSEQ multiplex PCR, the repertoire was profiled, and TCRdb retains in-frame clones only, with some absent. This repertoire shows under 85,000 clones, under 95% found once; its top ten account for just over 0.25%. CDR1 is SGHRS, CDR2 YFSETQ, per germline. The V and J ends lost 8 bases and 7 bases respectively, with 10 bases between them. This CDR3 region has 12 residues. This chain connects TRBV5-1 to TRBJ1-6; D gene uncertain. The source is a human donor in good health. The sequencing input was T cells isolated from PBMCs. The CDR3 DNA is TGCGCCAGACGGGTCGCGAATTCACCCCTCCACTTT. Its translation is CARRVANSPLHF.